One sample yielded the 14 T cell receptor beta chains listed below, sequenced in a study of blood T cell repertoires in COVID-19. TCRdb's table, derived via immunoSEQ multiplex PCR, lists solely in-frame clones and lacks some. The repertoire consists of around 35,000 clones, with over 75% occurring once and the leading ten covering 44%. The material sequenced was peripheral blood. The receptors were gathered from a human donor in a cohort sampled during active COVID-19.

The chain combines TRBV29-1 with TRBJ1-1; TRBD1 matches 7 bases. The V gene end was trimmed by 7 bases and the J gene end by 1 base; junction bases not matched to a gene: 6. This CDR3 contains 13 residues. CDR1 is SQVTM, CDR2 ANQGSEA, per germline. CDR3 sequence: CSARGQQNTEAFF. The DNA of the CDR3 is TGCAGCGCGCGGGGACAGCAGAACACTGAAGCTTTCTTT. Together with reference TRBV29-1 and TRBJ1-1, the CDR3 gives the full variable domain: SAVISQKPSRDICQRGTSLTIQCQVDSQVTMMFWYRQQPGQSLTLIATANQGSEATYESGFVIDKFPISRPNLTFSTLTVSNMSPEDSSIYLCSARGQQNTEAFFGQGTRLTVV.

The chain recombines TRBV24-1 with TRBJ2-1, with TRBD1 matching 9 bases. V shed 4 bases and J 8 bases; nucleotides not matched to a gene: 8. Germline CDR1 reads KGHDR; CDR2 reads SFDVKD. CDR3 length equals 15 residues. CDR3 sequence: CATSDQGQGRDEQFF. The DNA of the CDR3 is TGTGCCACCAGTGACCAGGGACAGGGTCGGGATGAGCAGTTCTTC.

The V call is TRBV6-5, the J call TRBJ1-5; D perhaps matches TRBD1 (6 bases). Trimming pared 11 bases from V and 6 bases from J, leaving 17 bases between. CDR1 is MNHEY, CDR2 SVGAGI, per germline. The CDR3 length is 13 residues. This CDR3 is CASRAGEGQPQHF. DNA for the CDR3: TGTGCCTCACGGGCAGGGGAAGGTCAGCCCCAGCATTTT.

The chain recombines TRBV4-1 with TRBJ2-1; tentatively, D is TRBD2 (6 bases). The germline gives CDR1 MGHRA, CDR2 YSYEKL. V was clipped by 4 bases and J by 0 bases, with 19 bases between them. The CDR3 contains 18 residues. CDR3 loop: CASSPLRSGASSYNEQFF. Here the CDR3 DNA reads TGCGCCAGCAGCCCCCTCAGATCGGGAGCCAGCTCCTACAATGAGCAGTTCTTC.

The V call is TRBV12-3 or TRBV12-4, the J call TRBJ1-2; 8 positions agree with TRBD1. V lost 4 bases, J lost 8 bases, and 6 bases stayed unmatched. The CDR3 has 13 residues. The CDR3 region has the DNA TGTGCCAGCAGTTCCAGACAGGGGCTGGGCTACACCTTC. Encoded protein: CASSSRQGLGYTF.

The rearrangement joins TRBV19 to TRBJ1-1; weak D call: TRBD1 (5 bases). Germline-derived CDR1 and CDR2 are LNHDA and SQIVND (reference sequence). The CDR3 sequence is 15 residues long. V was cut by 3 bases and J by 3 bases, with 14 bases left in between. The DNA for the CDR3 is TGTGCCAGTAGTATCCTGGCAGGGATGGACACTGAAGCTTTCTTT. This gives the protein CASSILAGMDTEAFF.

The rearrangement links TRBV19 to TRBJ1-5; no reliable D call. V gave up 4 bases and J gave up 4 bases, with 17 bases separating them. Per germline, CDR1 LNHDA and CDR2 SQIVND (reference sequence). This CDR3 comprises 16 residues. CDR3: CASSKPHQYGNQPQHF. The CDR3 DNA reads TGTGCCAGTAGTAAACCCCACCAATACGGGAATCAGCCCCAGCATTTT.

This chain connects TRBV5-1 to TRBJ2-3, with TRBD1 as a possible D gene (6 bases). Trimming stripped 3 bases from V and 0 bases from J, with 11 bases between. CDR1 is SGHRS and CDR2 is YFSETQ in the germline V gene. The CDR3 totals 15 residues. DNA for the CDR3: TGCGCCAGCAGCTCACAGGGCACTAGCACAGATACGCAGTATTTT. Its protein product is CASSSQGTSTDTQYF.

This clone was seen once. The chain combines TRBV29-1 with TRBJ1-1, with 7 bases fitting TRBD1. The J segment lost 4 bases and the V segment lost 7 bases, leaving 6 bases of the junction unmatched. Germline loops: CDR1 SQVTM, CDR2 ANQGSEA. The CDR3 has 12 amino acids. CDR3 nucleotides: TGCAGCGCGGAGGGGGCGAGCACTGAAGCTTTCTTT. Its translation: CSAEGASTEAFF.

The chain carries TRBV7-2 and TRBJ1-1, with D possibly matching TRBD1 (5 bases). The V end lost 3 bases, the J end lost 1 base, and 12 bases lay between the germline ends. CDR1 and CDR2 (germline): SGHTA, FQGNSA. This CDR3 is 15 amino acids long. CDR3 DNA sequence: TGTGCCAGCAGCTTGCGAACCGGACAGAACACTGAAGCTTTCTTT. Its translation: CASSLRTGQNTEAFF. The full variable domain, in which reference TRBV7-2 and TRBJ1-1 provide the parts outside the CDR3, is GAGVSQSPSNKVTEKGKDVELRCDPISGHTALYWYRQSLGQGLEFLIYFQGNSAPDKSGLPSDRFSAERTGGSVSTLTIQRTQQEDSAVYLCASSLRTGQNTEAFFGQGTRLTVV.

The chain recombines TRBV7-9 with TRBJ1-1; unclear D gene. Germline-derived CDR1 and CDR2 are SEHNR and FQNEAQ (reference sequence). The V gene lost 0 bases and the J gene lost 12 bases, with 17 bases spanning the gap. This CDR3 comprises 14 residues. CDR3 sequence reads: CASSLAPSYGEPFF. DNA for the CDR3: TGTGCCAGCAGCTTAGCGCCTTCCTACGGGGAACCTTTCTTT.

The chain joins TRBV25-1 to TRBJ2-7, with D uncertain. There are 13 residues in the CDR3. CDR1 MGHDK and CDR2 SYGVNS come from the germline V gene. V dropped 3 bases and J dropped 0 bases, with 6 bases sitting between them. The CDR3 DNA sequence: TGTGCCAGCAGTGACAGTAACTCCTACGAGCAGTACTTC. It is translated as CASSDSNSYEQYF.

The chain joins TRBV7-3 to TRBJ2-7, with a weak D call TRBD2 (6 bases). The CDR3 extends over 15 amino acids. V shed 1 base and J shed 3 bases, with 13 bases lying between them. Germline CDR1 SGHTA, CDR2 FQGTGA. The CDR3 here is CASSLNAGRDYEQYF. In DNA form, the CDR3 reads TGTGCCAGCAGCTTAAACGCCGGGCGGGACTACGAGCAGTACTTC.

V usage is TRBV15 and J usage is TRBJ2-3; possibly TRBD1 for D (7 bases). The germline gives CDR1 LNHNV, CDR2 YYDKDF (reference sequence). CDR3 length: 16 amino acids. V lost 0 bases and J 6 bases, leaving 16 bases between the germline ends. CDR3 sequence (DNA): TGTGCCACCAGCAGAGAGGCCAGGGGGGCTAGGGATACGCAGTATTTT. Its protein product is CATSREARGARDTQYF.